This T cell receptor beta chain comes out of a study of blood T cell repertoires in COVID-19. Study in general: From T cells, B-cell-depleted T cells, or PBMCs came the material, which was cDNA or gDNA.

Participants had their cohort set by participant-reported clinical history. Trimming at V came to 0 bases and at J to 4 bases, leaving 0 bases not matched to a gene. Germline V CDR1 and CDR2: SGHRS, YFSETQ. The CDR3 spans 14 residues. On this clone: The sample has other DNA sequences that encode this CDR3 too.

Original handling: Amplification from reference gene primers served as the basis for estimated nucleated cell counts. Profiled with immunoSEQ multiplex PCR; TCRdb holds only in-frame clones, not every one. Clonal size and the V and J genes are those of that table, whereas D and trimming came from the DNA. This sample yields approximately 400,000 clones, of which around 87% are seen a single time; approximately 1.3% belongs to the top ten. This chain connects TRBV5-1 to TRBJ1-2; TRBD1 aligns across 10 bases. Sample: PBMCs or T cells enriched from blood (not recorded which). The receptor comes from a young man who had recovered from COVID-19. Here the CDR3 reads CASSLGDRGYGYTF. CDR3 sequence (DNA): TGCGCCAGCAGCTTGGGGGACAGGGGCTATGGCTACACCTTC.